The 16 T cell receptor beta chains in this list originate from one sample, sequenced in a study of cytomegalovirus exposure and HLA in healthy donors. Profiling relied on immunoSEQ multiplex PCR, and the TCRdb table lists in-frame clones only, not all of them. The data show 250,000 to 300,000 clones, 90% seen once. The sample taken for sequencing was PBMCs. The origin of the receptors is a woman between 18 and 30 years old in good health and CMV-seronegative.

The chain carries TRBV7-8 and TRBJ1-2; 8 positions match TRBD1. J lost 8 bases, V lost 2 bases, and 10 bases had no gene match. The CDR3 is 15 residues long. Germline loops: CDR1 SGHVS, CDR2 FQNEAQ. CDR3 DNA sequence: TGTGCCAGCAGCTTAAATCAGCAGGGGGCGGGAGGCTACACCTTC. Protein product: CASSLNQQGAGGYTF. The variable domain in full, completed from reference TRBV7-8 and TRBJ1-2, reads GAGVSQSPRYKVAKRGQDVALRCDPISGHVSLFWYQQALGQGPEFLTYFQNEAQLDKSGLPSDRFFAERPEGSVSTLKIQRTQQEDSAVYLCASSLNQQGAGGYTFGSGTRLTVV.

The chain recombines TRBV28 with TRBJ2-7; D uncertain. The CDR3 spans 13 residues. Germline CDR1 MDHEN, CDR2 SYDVKM. V shed 7 bases and J shed 1 base, with 11 bases lying between them. CDR3 protein: CASTLDGSYEQYF. CDR3 nucleotide sequence: TGTGCCAGCACCCTAGATGGGTCCTACGAGCAGTACTTC.

The chain employs TRBV4-1 and TRBJ1-6; a weak D match, TRBD1 (5 bases). CDR3 size: 15 residues. With 0 bases removed from V and 6 bases from J, the gap between germline ends came to 9 bases. Germline loops: CDR1 MGHRA, CDR2 YSYEKL. The CDR3 nucleotides are TGCGCCAGCAGCCAAGATGGCAGGGCTAATTCACCCCTCCACTTT. This sequence encodes CASSQDGRANSPLHF.

V and J are TRBV7-6 and TRBJ2-7, with D possibly being TRBD1 (5 bases). Germline CDR1 is SGHVS and CDR2 is FNYEAQ. The CDR3 extends over 13 amino acids. V lost 2 bases to trimming and J lost 5 bases, with 10 bases between them. Here the CDR3 reads CASSLTRADEQYF. DNA of the CDR3: TGTGCCAGCAGCTTAACCAGGGCCGACGAGCAGTACTTC.

The chain combines TRBV28 with TRBJ2-7, with 7 bases fitting TRBD1. V lost 6 bases to trimming and J lost 0 bases; unmatched junction nucleotides: 5. The CDR3 consists of 14 residues. Per germline, CDR1 MDHEN and CDR2 SYDVKM. The CDR3 loop reads CASSRRTGSYEQYF. The DNA of the CDR3 is TGTGCCAGCAGCCGACGGACAGGCTCCTACGAGCAGTACTTC.

The chain employs TRBV6-6 and TRBJ2-2; the match to TRBD1 covers 8 bases. The CDR3 has 13 residues. J lost 5 bases, V lost 7 bases, and 3 bases had no gene match. CDR1 is MNHNY, CDR2 SVGAGI, per germline (reference sequence). This CDR3 reads CASTDRVTGELFF. The CDR3 nucleotides are TGTGCCAGCACGGACAGGGTAACCGGGGAGCTGTTTTTT.

The chain has TRBV29-1 and TRBJ1-2; D is unresolved. The CDR3 runs to 15 residues. Between the trimmed V and J ends, which lost 7 bases and 5 bases, there was a span of 23 bases. The germline CDR1 and CDR2 sequences are SQVTM and ANQGSEA. The CDR3 is CSASLFAGKLYGYTF. The CDR3 DNA sequence: TGCAGCGCTTCCCTATTTGCCGGGAAACTATATGGCTACACCTTC.

V is TRBV10-2 and J is TRBJ2-1; 8 nucleotides line up with TRBD2. The CDR3 consists of 18 residues. Germline values: CDR1 WSHSY, CDR2 SAAADI. Trimming at V came to 4 bases and at J to 6 bases, leaving 17 bases not matched to a gene. The CDR3 coding sequence is TGCGCCAGCAGTGCTCAACCTTCGGGGGGGCGTATCGGCAATGAGCAGTTCTTC. It is translated as CASSAQPSGGRIGNEQFF.

The genes are TRBV28 and TRBJ1-5, with D uncertain. Germline V lookup: CDR1 MDHEN, CDR2 SYDVKM. The CDR3 covers 15 residues. The V gene lost 7 bases and the J gene lost 4 bases, with 17 bases spanning the gap. The CDR3: CASTTDFPDNQPQHF. DNA of the CDR3: TGTGCCAGCACGACCGACTTCCCAGATAATCAGCCCCAGCATTTT. The full variable domain, in which reference TRBV28 and TRBJ1-5 provide the parts outside the CDR3, is DVKVTQSSRYLVKRTGEKVFLECVQDMDHENMFWYRQDPGLGLRLIYFSYDVKMKEKGDIPEGYSVSREKKERFSLILESASTNQTSMYLCASTTDFPDNQPQHFGDGTRLSIL.

This clone appeared once. The chain couples TRBV27 to TRBJ2-3; unclear D gene. Germline CDR1 MNHEY, CDR2 SMNVEV (reference sequence). CDR3 size: 13 residues. V was pared by 2 bases and J by 3 bases, with 6 bases between. The CDR3 DNA reads TGTGCCAGCAGTTTAATGAGGACAGATACGCAGTATTTT. This translates into CASSLMRTDTQYF.

The rearrangement joins TRBV5-1 to TRBJ2-3; 8 bases map to TRBD2. CDR3 length equals 16 residues. V was pared by 0 bases and J by 0 bases, with 3 bases of the junction left unmatched. Per germline, CDR1 SGHRS and CDR2 YFSETQ. As DNA, the CDR3 is TGCGCCAGCAGCTTGGACCTAGCGGGCAGCACAGATACGCAGTATTTT. This sequence encodes CASSLDLAGSTDTQYF.

The chain joins TRBV2 to TRBJ2-7; possibly TRBD1 for D (6 bases). Deletions cut 7 bases from V and 2 bases from J, with 15 bases between. CDR1 is SNHLY and CDR2 is FYNNEI in the germline V gene. The CDR3 loop spans 14 amino acids. DNA of the CDR3: TGTGCCAGCACTACCGTTGACAGGACCTACGAGCAGTACTTC. Translating it yields CASTTVDRTYEQYF.

CDR3 loop: CASSFARYNEQFF. CDR3 nucleotides: TGTGCCAGCAGCTTCGCCAGGTACAATGAGCAGTTCTTC. The V and J genes are TRBV5-6 and TRBJ2-1; D ambiguous. Germline CDR1 is SGHDT and CDR2 is YYEEEE. This CDR3 has 13 residues. Trimming took 2 bases from V and 4 from J, leaving 7 bases between them.

This clone was observed a few times. Additional DNA sequences in this sample encode the identical CDR3. V is TRBV4-1 and J is TRBJ2-7; D remains ambiguous. CDR1 is MGHRA, CDR2 YSYEKL, per germline. V dropped 1 base and J dropped 3 bases, with 7 bases sitting between them. The length of the CDR3 is 13 residues. CDR3 protein: CASSQGNSYEQYF. CDR3 DNA sequence: TGCGCCAGCAGCCAAGGAAACAGCTACGAGCAGTACTTC.

This chain links TRBV7-8 with TRBJ2-1; D may be TRBD1 (5 bases). The CDR3 is 15 amino acids. Trimming removed 1 base from V and 6 bases from J, with 13 bases in between. Germline V gene sequence: CDR1 SGHVS, CDR2 FQNEAQ. This CDR3 is CASSLGDSGFNEQFF. DNA for the CDR3: TGTGCCAGCAGCTTAGGAGACAGTGGTTTCAATGAGCAGTTCTTC.

About this clone itself: An end of the junction does not agree with germline; a read error may underlie this. This chain uses TRBV7-7 with TRBJ2-5; D might be TRBD1 (5 bases). CDR1 is SSHAT, CDR2 FNYEAQ, per germline (reference sequence). This CDR3 spans 14 amino acids. This CDR3 is CASSLGASQETQYF. CDR3 nucleotide sequence: TGTGCTAGCAGCTTAGGGGCAAGTCAAGAGACCCAGTACTTC.